These T cell receptor beta chains were read from a single sample in a study of T cell repertoires in ileal Crohn's disease. The data were produced by immunoSEQ multiplex PCR, yet TCRdb's version contains in-frame clones alone and is incomplete. The profile shows around 8,200 clones, 60% to 85% of them singletons. Sequenced input: ileal tissue. All receptors come from an adult with Crohn's disease. CDR3s include the opening cysteine and the closing phenylalanine or tryptophan.

v_call cdr3_aa
TRBV5-1 CASSSTGGWNTGELFF
TRBV4-2 CASSQDWAPNDEQYF
TRBV5-6 CASSSQQGLGGYTF
TRBV6-6 CASSWRQAPPDTQYF
TRBV19 CASSGRDRGRNQPQHF
TRBV4-1 CASSQEQGSYNNEQFF
TRBV11-2 CASSPTPNRGSNTEAFF
TRBV19 CASSIDERMNSPLHF
TRBV6-5 CASSYSNSDDTQYF
TRBV28 CASSRTGTSNYEQYF
TRBV4-3 CASSPFGRGIGEKLFF
TRBV20-1 CRAQGQPQHF
TRBV7-2 CASSFTGDSNQPQHF
TRBV15 CATSRVRGGGWNTEAFF
TRBV7-2 CASSLEGGRGQGQPQHF
TRBV4-3 CASRRGSGDSPLHF
TRBV10-1 CASSVLPGQGTTEAFF
TRBV14 CASSPQGLHFEAFF
TRBV18 CASSPRSGTGELFF
TRBV11-2 CASSLGGLYEQYF
TRBV19 CASSIARGPLHF
TRBV29-1 CSAGGGVENIQYF
TRBV5-1 CASSLGVASSTDTQYF
TRBV5-6 CASSLVGYGIAEQYF
TRBV28 CASSLGLAGDTEQFF
TRBV4-1 CASSQDPPKALGWNEKLFF
TRBV9 CASSKGGGGNQPQHF
TRBV6-4 CASSAGNTGELFF
TRBV11-2 CASSPRREQFF
TRBV11-2 CASSHFNGEAFF
TRBV19 CASSIDLLSTGGYFF
TRBV5-1 CASSPGQGGDGYTF
TRBV28 CASSFSGGESGELFF
TRBV21-1 CASSKGRSYSWETQYF
TRBV21-1 CASSQKAGIQETQYF
TRBV5-6 CASSLQRRGTGNTIYF
TRBV6-1 CASSASIAGGNQPQHF
TRBV9 CASSVLGQGNYGYTF
TRBV5-6 CASTTDRGRIYTEAFF
TRBV9 CASSVDPFINEQFF
TRBV19 CASSIDGGSTDTQYF
TRBV7-3 CASSLKPSSGANVLTF
TRBV30 CAWFGTGEVQPQHF
TRBV7-9 CASSYGTSGSQETQYF
TRBV4-3 CASSLRRQGGNGELFF
TRBV9 CASSVGRTSGARTDTQYF
TRBV4-1 CAIINPERGGRETQYF
TRBV19 CASSKLRGRTEAFF
TRBV5-4 CASSSTGSEQFF
TRBV11-2 CASSLDGRGLGYTF
TRBV7-2 CASSLLGGDYGYTF
TRBV5-1 CASSLWAGRGYTF
TRBV7-6 CASSLTPGAGELFF
TRBV4-1 CASSLRDREDQPQHF
TRBV27 CASSFAGNTEAFF
TRBV7-2 CASYWQDEQYF
TRBV6-1 CASILAGNTEAFF
TRBV19 CASSFSLAGVGNEQFF
TRBV11-2 CASSPTGGRNTEAFF